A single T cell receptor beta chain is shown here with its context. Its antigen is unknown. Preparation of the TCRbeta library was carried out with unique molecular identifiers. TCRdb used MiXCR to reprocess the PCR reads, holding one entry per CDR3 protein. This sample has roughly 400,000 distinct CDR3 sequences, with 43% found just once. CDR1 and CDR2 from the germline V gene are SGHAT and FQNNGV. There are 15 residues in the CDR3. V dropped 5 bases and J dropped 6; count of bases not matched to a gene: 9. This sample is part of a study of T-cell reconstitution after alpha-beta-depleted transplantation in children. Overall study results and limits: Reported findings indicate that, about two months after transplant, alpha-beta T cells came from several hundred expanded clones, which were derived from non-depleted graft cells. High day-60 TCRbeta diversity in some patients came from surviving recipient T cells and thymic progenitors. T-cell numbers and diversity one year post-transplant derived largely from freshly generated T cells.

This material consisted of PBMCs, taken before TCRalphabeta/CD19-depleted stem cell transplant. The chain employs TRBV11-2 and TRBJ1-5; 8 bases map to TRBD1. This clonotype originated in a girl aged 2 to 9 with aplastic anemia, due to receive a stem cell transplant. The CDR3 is CASSPDRGGGQPQHF. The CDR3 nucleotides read TGTGCCAGCAGCCCCGACAGGGGAGGTGGTCAGCCCCAGCATTTT.